This record looks at one T cell receptor (beta chain) sequence and its context. Its target is unknown. The data stem from a study of shared clonotypes between healthy human individuals. TCRdb keeps only in-frame clones here, not all; method: immunoSEQ multiplex PCR. Among roughly 680,000 clones, over 60% were seen once, and the ten largest hold less than 2%. Study-level findings and limits: How much donors shared clonotypes was expected to be affected by sequencing depth.

CDR3 size: 15 residues. Germline V gene data show CDR1 as SGDLS and CDR2 as YYNGEE. V lost 0 bases and J lost 4, with 13 bases in between. The sequence was obtained from a woman in her twenties or thirties in good health. Sequenced input: memory CD4+ T cells sorted from blood. Documented subset: CD45RA-negative fraction. V usage is TRBV9 and J usage is TRBJ1-2; D gene uncertain. The CDR3 nucleotides read TGTGCCAGCAGCGTAGAACAGAGCAGAATCTATGGCTACACCTTC. As protein: CASSVEQSRIYGYTF.